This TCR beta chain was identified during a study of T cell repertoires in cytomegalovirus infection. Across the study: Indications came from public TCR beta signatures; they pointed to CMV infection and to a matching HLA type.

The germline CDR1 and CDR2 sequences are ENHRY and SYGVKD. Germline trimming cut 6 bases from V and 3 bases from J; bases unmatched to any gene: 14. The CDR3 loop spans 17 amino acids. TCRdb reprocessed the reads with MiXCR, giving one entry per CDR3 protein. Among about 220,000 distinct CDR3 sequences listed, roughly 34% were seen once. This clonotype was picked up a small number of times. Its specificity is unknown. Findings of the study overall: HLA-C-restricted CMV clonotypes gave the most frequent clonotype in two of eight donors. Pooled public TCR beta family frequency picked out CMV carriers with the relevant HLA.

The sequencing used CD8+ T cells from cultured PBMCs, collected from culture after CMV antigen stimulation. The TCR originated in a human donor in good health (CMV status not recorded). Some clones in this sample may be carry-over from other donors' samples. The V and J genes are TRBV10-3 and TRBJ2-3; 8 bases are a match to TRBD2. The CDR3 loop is CAISPGIQREITDTQYF. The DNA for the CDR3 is TGTGCCATCAGCCCAGGGATCCAGCGGGAGATAACAGATACGCAGTATTTT.